This T cell receptor beta chain was captured in a study of OX40 agonist ivuxolimab in advanced cancers. Study summary: Six ivuxolimab dose levels, 0.01 to 10 mg/kg, were given intravenously every 2 weeks.

Assay: immunoSEQ multiplex PCR; the TCRdb copy retains only in-frame clones and omits some. The data contain tens of thousands of clones, around 80% of them singletons. The germline V gene has CDR1 PRHDT and CDR2 FYEKMQ (reference sequence). The CDR3 is 15 residues long. The ends were cut back, 0 bases at V and 6 bases at J, with 15 bases in the middle. The sequence derives from an adult with an advanced solid tumor such as melanoma, head and neck, liver or kidney cancer. The specimen was CD4+ or CD8+ T cells sorted from blood, collected in a trial of the OX40 agonist ivuxolimab. The J gene is TRBJ2-7, the V gene TRBV13; D could derive from TRBD1 or TRBD2 (6 bases each). The CDR3 is CASSLGFPGAREQYF. CDR3 bases: TGTGCCAGCAGCTTAGGCTTTCCGGGGGCCCGCGAGCAGTACTTC.